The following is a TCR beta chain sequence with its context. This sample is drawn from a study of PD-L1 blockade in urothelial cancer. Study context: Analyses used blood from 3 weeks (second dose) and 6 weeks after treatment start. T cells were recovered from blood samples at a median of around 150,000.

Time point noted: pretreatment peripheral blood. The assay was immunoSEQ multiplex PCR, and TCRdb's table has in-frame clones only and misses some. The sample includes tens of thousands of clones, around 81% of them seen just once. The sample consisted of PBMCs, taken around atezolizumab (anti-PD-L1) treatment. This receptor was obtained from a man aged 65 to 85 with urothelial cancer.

This chain's CDR3 is CASSRTGIQETQYF. CDR3 DNA sequence: TGTGCCAGCTCACGGACAGGGATCCAAGAGACCCAGTACTTC. The V gene is TRBV18, the J gene TRBJ2-5; TRBD1 matches 8 bases. This CDR3 contains 14 residues. The germline V gene encodes CDR1 KGHSH and CDR2 LQKENI. V dropped 4 bases and J dropped 1; count of bases not matched to a gene: 2.